This T cell receptor beta chain originates from a study of T cell repertoires in cytomegalovirus infection. Turning to the study itself: Matching HLA type, along with CMV infection, was indicated by public TCR beta signatures.

Whole-study results and caveats: Clonotypes of TCR beta that were HLA-C-restricted and CMV-specific dominated the ex vivo response.

MiXCR, applied by TCRdb to the reads, yields one record per CDR3 protein. The sample consists of 270,000 or so distinct CDR3 sequences, about 18% of them appearing once. In regard to this clonotype: Its target is not known.

Per germline, CDR1 DFQATT and CDR2 SNEGSKA (reference sequence). The CDR3 totals 15 residues. The V end was cut by 2 bases, the J end by 8 bases, with 18 bases between. This rearrangement joins TRBV20-1 to TRBJ1-4, with D tentatively TRBD1 (6 bases). The receptor comes from a human donor in good health (CMV status not recorded). Some clones in this sample may be carry-over from other donors' samples. Sequenced sample: CD8+ T cells from PBMCs. Here the CDR3 DNA reads TGCAGTGCTAGACGGGACCATGGAACAGGGGAAAAACTGTTTTTT. As protein: CSARRDHGTGEKLFF.